This T cell receptor (beta chain) was obtained from a study of human CD4 T cells and Enterobacteriaceae. Memory CD4+ T cells were sorted as all CD4+ cells except CD45RA+CCR7+CD95- naive cells, over 98% pure. Deep-level sequencing, detecting one cell in 200,000, covered ex vivo memory CD4+. Generated by immunoSEQ multiplex PCR, the TCRdb table keeps only in-frame clones and is missing some. The table lists 25,000 to 35,000 clones, about 80% of them singletons. Trimming took 6 bases from V and 11 from J; bases not matched to a gene: 9. Germline CDR1 SGHTA, CDR2 FQGNSA. This CDR3 spans 12 amino acids. J is TRBJ2-5 and V is TRBV7-2; 7 bases match TRBD2. The material sequenced was memory CD4+ T cells from blood. The origin of this receptor is a human donor in good health. The CDR3 region is CASRDNGGFQYF. The DNA for the CDR3 is TGTGCCAGCAGGGATAACGGGGGGTTTCAGTACTTC.